Shown below are 26 T cell receptor beta chains from a single sample sequenced in a study of identical twins. TCRdb processed the 5' RACE reads anew with MiXCR; each CDR3 protein has one entry. The sample shows some 1,700,000 distinct CDR3 sequences, 32% of them seen only once. What was sequenced was cord blood. The origin of the receptors is a newborn girl in good health.

The V gene is TRBV20-1, the J gene TRBJ1-1; D might be TRBD1 (6 bases). Germline CDR1 DFQATT, CDR2 SNEGSKA (reference sequence). The V end was cut by 7 bases, the J end by 4 bases, with 16 bases between. This CDR3 has 13 amino acids. This chain's CDR3 is CSEREGGGTEAFF. DNA for the CDR3: TGCAGTGAGAGAGAGGGGGGGGGCACTGAAGCTTTCTTT.

The rearrangement uses TRBV12-3 or TRBV12-4 and TRBJ1-1, with unresolved D. There are 14 residues in the CDR3. V lost 3 bases, J lost 0 bases, and 8 bases lay in between. The CDR3 DNA is TGTGCCAGCAGTTTTTTAGCCTTGAACACTGAAGCTTTCTTT. Amino acids: CASSFLALNTEAFF.

This sequence joins TRBV20-1 and TRBJ2-7, with D unclear. Trimming left V 0 bases short and J 6 bases short, with 12 bases between. This CDR3 has 13 residues. Germline V gene data show CDR1 as DFQATT and CDR2 as SNEGSKA (reference sequence). In DNA form, the CDR3 reads TGCAGTGCTAGAGAGACAATAAGGATCGAGCAGTACTTC. Amino acids: CSARETIRIEQYF.

The rearrangement uses TRBV5-1 and TRBJ1-1; D gene ambiguous. Germline values: CDR1 SGHRS, CDR2 YFSETQ. Trimming took off 2 bases at V and 8 bases at J, with 19 bases between the two ends. The CDR3 is 15 residues long. CDR3 residues: CASSFWGLVASEAFF. For the CDR3, the DNA is TGCGCCAGCAGCTTTTGGGGTTTAGTGGCCTCCGAAGCTTTCTTT. Together with reference TRBV5-1 and TRBJ1-1, the CDR3 gives the full variable domain: KAGVTQTPRYLIKTRGQQVTLSCSPISGHRSVSWYQQTPGQGLQFLFEYFSETQRNKGNFPGRFSGRQFSNSRSEMNVSTLELGDSALYLCASSFWGLVASEAFFGQGTRLTVV.

The table lists this clonotype with many counts. At one end, the junction sequence differs from germline, possibly due to a read error. The V and J genes are TRBV5-1 and TRBJ2-1; 11 bases are shared with TRBD2. Germline V gene sequence: CDR1 SGHRS, CDR2 YFSETQ. This CDR3 has 14 amino acids. CDR3 sequence: CASSLAGGLNEQFF. CDR3 DNA sequence: TGTGCCAGCAGTTTAGCGGGGGGGCTCAATGAGCAGTTCTTC.

In its sample, this clonotype was seen a few times. This rearrangement joins TRBV10-3 to TRBJ2-3; D uncertain. This CDR3 region has 15 residues. Trimming removed 11 bases from V and 3 bases from J, with 21 bases in between. Germline CDR1 ENHRY, CDR2 SYGVKD. CDR3 in amino acids: CAAAQGKGQTDTQYF. CDR3 nucleotide sequence: TGTGCCGCTGCGCAAGGGAAGGGTCAGACAGATACGCAGTATTTT.

As regards this clonotype: Since a far larger clone is one base different, this is likely a read error. The chain carries TRBV20-1 and TRBJ2-7; D gene ambiguous. Germline V gives CDR1 DFQATT, CDR2 SNEGSKA (reference sequence). There are 11 residues in the CDR3. The CDR3 reads CGARVGYEQYF. The DNA of the CDR3 is TGCGGTGCTAGAGTGGGGTACGAGCAGTACTTC.

On this clonotype itself: One end of the junction is discordant with germline, which a read error may explain. J is TRBJ2-1 and V is TRBV4-2, with 8 bases identical to TRBD1. CDR1 and CDR2 from the germline V gene are LGHNA and YNFKEQ. The CDR3 spans 15 residues. CDR3 sequence: CTSSQDHRGSNEQFF. The CDR3 DNA follows: TGTACCAGCAGCCAAGATCACAGGGGGTCAAATGAGCAGTTCTTC.

This clonotype appeared a few times. The chain links TRBV20-1 to TRBJ2-3; D tentatively fits TRBD1 or TRBD2 (6 bases each). Trimming took off 1 base at V and 5 bases at J, with 10 bases between the two ends. The CDR3 is 13 amino acids. From germline, CDR1 is DFQATT and CDR2 SNEGSKA (reference sequence). The CDR3 sequence: CSARGGAIDTQYF. CDR3 in DNA: TGCAGTGCTAGAGGGGGGGCCATAGATACGCAGTATTTT.

V is TRBV6-6 and J is TRBJ1-6; D gene uncertain. This CDR3 has 16 residues. Germline-derived CDR1 and CDR2 are MNHNY and SVGAGI (reference sequence). Trimming took off 2 bases at V and 2 bases at J, with 10 bases between the two ends. CDR3 protein: CASSYTTVAYNSPLHF. The CDR3 coding sequence is TGTGCCAGCAGTTACACTACAGTGGCCTATAATTCACCCCTCCACTTT.

The CDR3 DNA reads as TGCAGTGCTAGAGGAAGCAGGGAGGACCAGCCCCAGCATTTT. Encoded protein: CSARGSREDQPQHF. The rearrangement uses TRBV20-1 and TRBJ1-5; the D gene is possibly TRBD1 (5 bases). The CDR3 runs to 14 residues. CDR1 DFQATT and CDR2 SNEGSKA come from the germline V gene (reference sequence). V lost 1 base, J lost 7 bases, and 14 bases lay in between.

The rearrangement links TRBV18 to TRBJ2-7; no firm D call. Germline V gene lookup returns CDR1 KGHSH and CDR2 LQKENI. This CDR3 comprises 13 residues. Trimming removed 3 bases from V and 1 base from J, with 7 bases in between. The CDR3 DNA sequence: TGTGCCAGCTCACCCAAATTTTCCTACGAGCAGTACTTC. It specifies CASSPKFSYEQYF.

To note about this clonotype: No conserved phenylalanine or tryptophan is present at the end of the CDR3, so a read error is the likely explanation. The chain links TRBV20-1 to TRBJ1-5; D is unclear. The CDR3 extends over 14 amino acids. Germline CDR1 is DFQATT and CDR2 is SNEGSKA (reference sequence). Trimming stripped 3 bases from V and 0 bases from J, with 9 bases between. Here the CDR3 reads CSARAGYSNQPQHL. CDR3 DNA: TGCAGTGCTAGGGCCGGCTATAGCAATCAGCCCCAGCATTTA.

CDR3 sequence reads: CASSLDPDRVREETQYF. The DNA of the CDR3 is TGTGCCAGCAGCTTAGACCCGGACAGGGTTCGGGAAGAGACCCAGTACTTC. The rearrangement links TRBV7-6 to TRBJ2-5; 8 nucleotides agree with TRBD1. Germline CDR1 SGHVS, CDR2 FNYEAQ. Germline trimming cut 1 base from V and 3 bases from J; bases unmatched to any gene: 10. The CDR3 is made up of 17 amino acids.

The chain couples TRBV7-6 to TRBJ2-5, with D hard to call. This CDR3 is 18 amino acids long. Germline V gene data show CDR1 as SGHVS and CDR2 as FNYEAQ. Trimming removed 1 base at V and 2 bases at J, with 20 bases between. In DNA, the CDR3 is TGTGCCAGCAGCTTAGGCCCCGAAATGAGTGGAATACAAGAGACCCAGTACTTC. Its translation is CASSLGPEMSGIQETQYF.

This clonotype was picked up a small number of times. CDR3 coding DNA: TGCGCCAGCAGCCTGGACATTAGCGGTCATTTTTGGTACGAGCAGTACTTC. Translation gives CASSLDISGHFWYEQYF. V is TRBV5-1 and J is TRBJ2-7, with D perhaps matching TRBD2 (6 bases). The CDR3 is 17 residues long. The germline V gene has CDR1 SGHRS and CDR2 YFSETQ. The V gene lost 4 bases and the J gene lost 4 bases, with 24 bases spanning the gap.

This sequence joins TRBV20-1 and TRBJ1-2; TRBD1 matches 9 bases. Germline lookup yields CDR1 DFQATT and CDR2 SNEGSKA (reference sequence). The CDR3 consists of 12 residues. Trimming cost V 4 bases and J 8 bases; bases outside gene matches: 5. In DNA form, the CDR3 reads TGCAGTGCTATGGACAGGGGAATGGGCTACACCTTC. This encodes CSAMDRGMGYTF.

This clonotype was seen ten or more times. The rearrangement links TRBV6-6 to TRBJ2-5, with a weak D call TRBD2 (5 bases). The CDR3 extends over 14 amino acids. Between the trimmed V and J ends, which lost 5 bases and 3 bases, there was a span of 13 bases. Germline CDR1 MNHNY, CDR2 SVGAGI (reference sequence). Here the CDR3 DNA reads TGTGCCAGCAGTCCGGGATCCCTAAAAGAGACCCAGTACTTC. This encodes CASSPGSLKETQYF.

The chain recombines TRBV20-1 with TRBJ2-7, with no clear D. V was pared by 5 bases and J by 4 bases, with 12 bases between. The CDR3 consists of 12 residues. From germline, CDR1 is DFQATT and CDR2 SNEGSKA (reference sequence). The CDR3: CSAPGRRYEQYF. The CDR3 nucleotides are TGCAGTGCTCCGGGCAGACGGTACGAGCAGTACTTC.

The CDR3 spells CSANKGQGRADTQYF. The CDR3 DNA reads TGCAGTGCTAATAAGGGACAGGGTCGGGCAGATACGCAGTATTTT. The rearrangement links TRBV20-1 to TRBJ2-3, with 9 bases identical to TRBD1. V was clipped by 4 bases and J by 4 bases; unmatched bases: 9. Germline-derived CDR1 and CDR2 are DFQATT and SNEGSKA (reference sequence). The CDR3 has 15 residues.

The gene calls are TRBV12-3 or TRBV12-4 and TRBJ2-1; D possibly corresponds to TRBD2 (6 bases). The CDR3 is made up of 17 amino acids. With 1 base removed from V and 0 bases from J, the gap between germline ends came to 13 bases. DNA for the CDR3: TGTGCCAGCAGTTTAGTCTCCGGGAGCGGCTCCTACAATGAGCAGTTCTTC. This gives the protein CASSLVSGSGSYNEQFF.

This clonotype was seen many times. V and J are TRBV10-3 and TRBJ2-5, with D maybe TRBD1 (5 bases). CDR3 length equals 16 residues. Trimming pared 1 base from V and 4 bases from J, leaving 16 bases between. Per the germline V gene, CDR1 is ENHRY and CDR2 is SYGVKD. Here the CDR3 reads CAISEYNHRIGETQYF. CDR3 nucleotide sequence: TGTGCCATCAGTGAGTACAACCACAGGATCGGAGAGACCCAGTACTTC.

This rearrangement joins TRBV5-1 to TRBJ1-1; D is unclear. The CDR3 contains 15 residues. The germline CDR1 and CDR2 sequences are SGHRS and YFSETQ. The germline V and J ends were trimmed by 3 bases and 0 bases, with 12 bases remaining between them. CDR3 residues: CASSSQNGVNTEAFF. The CDR3 DNA sequence: TGCGCCAGCAGCTCGCAAAACGGGGTGAACACTGAAGCTTTCTTT. Full variable domain (rest looked up from reference TRBV5-1 and TRBJ1-1): KAGVTQTPRYLIKTRGQQVTLSCSPISGHRSVSWYQQTPGQGLQFLFEYFSETQRNKGNFPGRFSGRQFSNSRSEMNVSTLELGDSALYLCASSSQNGVNTEAFFGQGTRLTVV.

In this sample, this clonotype turned up a few times. The chain links TRBV20-1 to TRBJ1-5, with D possibly being TRBD1 (5 bases). Deletions cut 4 bases from V and 2 bases from J, with 12 bases between. The CDR3 consists of 14 residues. Germline assignment: CDR1 DFQATT and CDR2 SNEGSKA (reference sequence). CDR3 sequence reads: CSAKGQGGNQPQHF. The DNA for the CDR3 is TGCAGTGCTAAGGGGCAGGGTGGCAATCAGCCCCAGCATTTT.

This clonotype was recorded a few times. The CDR3 coding sequence is TGCAGTGCCGAACTAGTATTTAGGGAGCAGTTCTTC. Its protein product is CSAELVFREQFF. The chain couples TRBV20-1 to TRBJ2-1; possible D gene TRBD2, 5 bases. Germline CDR1 DFQATT, CDR2 SNEGSKA (reference sequence). The ends were cut back, 6 bases at V and 10 bases at J, with 16 bases in the middle. This CDR3 region has 12 residues.

This clonotype showed up many times. The rearrangement joins TRBV6-2 or TRBV6-3 to TRBJ2-3; D possibly corresponds to TRBD2 (6 bases). Trimming stripped 5 bases from V and 7 bases from J, with 10 bases between. Germline V gene sequence: CDR1 MNHEY, CDR2 SVGEGT. CDR3 length: 12 residues. CDR3 in amino acids: CASSTSRYTQYF. DNA of the CDR3: TGTGCCAGCAGTACTAGCAGGTATACGCAGTATTTT.